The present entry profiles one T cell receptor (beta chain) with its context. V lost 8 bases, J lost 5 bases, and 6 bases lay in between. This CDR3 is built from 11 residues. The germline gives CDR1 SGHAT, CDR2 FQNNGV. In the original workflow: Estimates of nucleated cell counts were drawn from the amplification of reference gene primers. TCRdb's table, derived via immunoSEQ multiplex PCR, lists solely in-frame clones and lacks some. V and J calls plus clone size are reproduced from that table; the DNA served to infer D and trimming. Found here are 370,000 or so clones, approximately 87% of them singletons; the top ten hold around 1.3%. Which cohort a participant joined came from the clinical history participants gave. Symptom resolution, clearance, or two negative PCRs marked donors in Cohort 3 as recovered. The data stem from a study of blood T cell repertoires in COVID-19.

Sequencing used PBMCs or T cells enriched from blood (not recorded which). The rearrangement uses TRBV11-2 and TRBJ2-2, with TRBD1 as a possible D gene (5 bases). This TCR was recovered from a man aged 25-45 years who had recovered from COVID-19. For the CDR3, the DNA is TGTGCCAGCGGGGCGACCGGGGAGCTGTTTTTT. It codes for CASGATGELFF. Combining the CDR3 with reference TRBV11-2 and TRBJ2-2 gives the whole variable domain EAGVAQSPRYKIIEKRQSVAFWCNPISGHATLYWYQQILGQGPKLLIQFQNNGVVDDSQLPKDRFSAERLKGVDSTLKIQPAKLEDSAVYLCASGATGELFFGEGSRLTVL.